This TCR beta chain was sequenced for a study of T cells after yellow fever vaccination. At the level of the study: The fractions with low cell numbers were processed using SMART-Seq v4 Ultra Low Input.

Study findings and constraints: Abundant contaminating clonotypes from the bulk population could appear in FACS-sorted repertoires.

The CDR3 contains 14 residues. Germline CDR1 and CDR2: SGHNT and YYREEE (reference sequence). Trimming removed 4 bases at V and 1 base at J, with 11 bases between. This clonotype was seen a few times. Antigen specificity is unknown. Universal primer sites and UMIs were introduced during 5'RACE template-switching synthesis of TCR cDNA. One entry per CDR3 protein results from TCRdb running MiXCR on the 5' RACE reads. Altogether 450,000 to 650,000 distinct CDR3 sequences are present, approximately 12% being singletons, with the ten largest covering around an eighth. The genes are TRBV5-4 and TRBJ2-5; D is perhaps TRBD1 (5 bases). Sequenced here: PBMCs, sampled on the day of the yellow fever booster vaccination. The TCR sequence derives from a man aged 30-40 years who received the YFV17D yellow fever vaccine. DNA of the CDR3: TGTGCCAGCAGCCAGGGTACAAGCCAAGAGACCCAGTACTTC. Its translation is CASSQGTSQETQYF.